These 17 T cell receptor beta chains came from one sample sequenced in a study of shared clonotypes between healthy human individuals. Sequenced by immunoSEQ multiplex PCR; TCRdb stores in-frame clones only, minus some. Counted here are roughly 1,000,000 clones, about four fifths occurring once; the ten biggest clones make up 0.5% to 0.65%. Sequencing input: memory CD4+ T cells from PBMCs. Indicated subset: CD45RA-negative fraction. Receptor source: a man between 18 and 29 years old in good health. Some clones in this sample may be carry-over from other donors' samples.

The CDR3 region is CASTALGGTGELFF. The CDR3 DNA is TGTGCCAGCACCGCCCTGGGCGGAACCGGGGAGCTGTTTTTT. This chain joins TRBV5-6 and TRBJ2-2, with unresolved D. The length of the CDR3 is 14 residues. V dropped 6 bases and J dropped 5 bases, with 14 bases sitting between them. The germline V gene encodes CDR1 SGHDT and CDR2 YYEEEE.

CDR3 in amino acids: CASSLEAWTDTQYF. The CDR3 DNA reads TGTGCCAGCTCGTTAGAGGCTTGGACAGATACGCAGTATTTT. The rearrangement links TRBV5-4 to TRBJ2-3; no clear D gene. The CDR3 is 14 amino acids. The germline V gene encodes CDR1 SGHNT and CDR2 YYREEE (reference sequence). Trimming removed 7 bases at V and 3 bases at J, with 15 bases between.

V usage is TRBV28 and J usage is TRBJ1-5; D perhaps matches TRBD1 (5 bases). The length of the CDR3 is 10 residues. V lost 8 bases and J 12 bases, leaving 11 bases between the germline ends. Germline V CDR1 and CDR2: MDHEN, SYDVKM. CDR3 sequence reads: CASGGTRQHF. Here the CDR3 DNA reads TGTGCCAGCGGAGGGACGCGCCAGCATTTT.

The count of this clone is one. The chain has TRBV9 and TRBJ2-5; no clear D gene. The V end was cut by 3 bases, the J end by 4 bases, with 7 bases between. Germline lookup yields CDR1 SGDLS and CDR2 YYNGEE. The CDR3 contains 12 residues. CDR3 residues: CASSAIGETQYF. CDR3 DNA: TGTGCCAGCAGCGCAATAGGAGAGACCCAGTACTTC.

The gene calls are TRBV5-4 and TRBJ2-7, with 10 bases fitting TRBD2. CDR3 length: 16 amino acids. With V trimmed by 0 bases and J by 0 bases, 3 bases remained unmatched. Germline CDR1 is SGHNT and CDR2 is YYREEE (reference sequence). DNA of the CDR3: TGTGCCAGCAGCTTGGGGAGCGGGAGGGTCTCCTACGAGCAGTACTTC. Translated: CASSLGSGRVSYEQYF.

V and J are TRBV4-1 and TRBJ1-4; 9 bases are a match to TRBD1. Germline CDR1 MGHRA, CDR2 YSYEKL. The CDR3 contains 16 residues. J lost 10 bases, V lost 0 bases, and 9 bases had no gene match. For the CDR3, the DNA is TGCGCCAGCAGCCAAGATCAAGACAGGGGGGGACGAAAACTGTTTTTT. This sequence encodes CASSQDQDRGGRKLFF.

The chain uses TRBV5-8 and TRBJ2-7; 8 bases align to TRBD1. The CDR3 length is 16 residues. V trimming: 0 bases; J trimming: 1 base; junction bases outside the gene matches: 6. Germline CDR1 SGHTS, CDR2 YDEGEE. Here the CDR3 reads CASSLGRDRRSYEQYF. The DNA of the CDR3 is TGTGCCAGCAGCTTGGGGCGGGACAGGAGGTCCTACGAGCAGTACTTC.

This clone came up once. The V and J genes are TRBV5-1 and TRBJ2-1, with 11 bases that match TRBD2. This CDR3 spans 15 amino acids. V dropped 4 bases and J dropped 5; count of bases not matched to a gene: 5. Per the germline V gene, CDR1 is SGHRS and CDR2 is YFSETQ. The CDR3: CASSELAGADNEQFF. The CDR3 DNA reads as TGCGCCAGCAGCGAACTAGCGGGAGCAGACAATGAGCAGTTCTTC.

This chain joins TRBV4-3 and TRBJ1-2; 9 bases agree with TRBD1. Trimming cost V 5 bases and J 7 bases; bases outside gene matches: 8. CDR3 length: 14 amino acids. Looked up from germline, CDR1 is LGHNA and CDR2 is YSLEER. This CDR3 is CASSSAGTGTGYTF. The CDR3 DNA sequence: TGCGCCAGCAGCAGCGCCGGGACAGGGACTGGCTACACCTTC.

This rearrangement joins TRBV14 to TRBJ1-2; D possibly corresponds to TRBD1 (6 bases). This CDR3 has 15 residues. Looked up from germline, CDR1 is SGHDN and CDR2 is FVKESK. Trimming removed 3 bases from V and 1 base from J, with 12 bases in between. CDR3 sequence (DNA): TGTGCCAGCAGCCATAGGACAGCGCTTAACTATGGCTACACCTTC. Translating gives CASSHRTALNYGYTF.

The chain is built from TRBV7-8 and TRBJ2-3, with TRBD2 identical over 11 bases. Trimming took 0 bases from V and 10 from J; bases not matched to a gene: 9. The CDR3 consists of 16 residues. Germline loops: CDR1 SGHVS, CDR2 FQNEAQ. The CDR3 DNA is TGTGCCAGCAGCTTAGCGGGACTAGCGGATGTGTTGGCGCAGTATTTT. This codes for CASSLAGLADVLAQYF. Looking up the rest from reference TRBV7-8 and TRBJ2-3 gives the full variable domain: GAGVSQSPRYKVAKRGQDVALRCDPISGHVSLFWYQQALGQGPEFLTYFQNEAQLDKSGLPSDRFFAERPEGSVSTLKIQRTQQEDSAVYLCASSLAGLADVLAQYFGPGTRLTVL.

V usage is TRBV30 and J usage is TRBJ2-7; the D is unclear. V lost 7 bases and J lost 2, with 12 bases in between. CDR3 size: 12 residues. CDR1 and CDR2 (germline): GTSNPN, SVGIG (reference sequence). The CDR3 bases are TGTGCCTTACGGAGTGTCCCCTACGAGCAGTACTTC. It codes for CALRSVPYEQYF.

CDR3 loop: CASTLSVSGELFF. CDR3 nucleotides: TGTGCCAGCACCCTTTCGGTCTCCGGGGAGCTGTTTTTT. This chain joins TRBV2 and TRBJ2-2; D gene unclear. Trimming took off 7 bases at V and 6 bases at J, with 12 bases between the two ends. The CDR3 totals 13 residues. CDR1 and CDR2 (germline): SNHLY, FYNNEI.

This clone has only a few counts. This chain joins TRBV5-1 and TRBJ2-5, with D perhaps matching TRBD1 (6 bases). Germline V lookup: CDR1 SGHRS, CDR2 YFSETQ. V gave up 4 bases and J gave up 2 bases, with 21 bases separating them. The CDR3 runs to 17 residues. CDR3 in amino acids: CASSPYRQGSEQETQYF. CDR3 nucleotides: TGCGCCAGCAGCCCCTACCGGCAGGGGAGTGAGCAAGAGACCCAGTACTTC.

V usage is TRBV7-6 and J usage is TRBJ2-3; 11 nucleotides line up with TRBD2. This CDR3 has 15 residues. V shed 5 bases, J shed 4 bases, and the junction held 5 bases outside the gene matches. The germline gives CDR1 SGHVS, CDR2 FNYEAQ. Here the CDR3 DNA reads TGTGCCAGCAGCGGGATAGCGGGAGGGGCAGATACGCAGTATTTT. Protein: CASSGIAGGADTQYF.

V gene TRBV5-4 combines with J gene TRBJ1-1; 9 bases line up with TRBD1. There are 17 residues in the CDR3. V was clipped by 0 bases and J by 0 bases; unmatched bases: 6. Germline V lookup: CDR1 SGHNT, CDR2 YYREEE (reference sequence). CDR3 region: CASSLVGQGMVNTEAFF. CDR3 sequence (DNA): TGTGCCAGCAGCTTGGTGGGACAGGGTATGGTGAACACTGAAGCTTTCTTT.

V usage is TRBV7-2 and J usage is TRBJ2-4; weak D call: TRBD2 (6 bases). This CDR3 comprises 14 residues. V lost 4 bases and J 6 bases, leaving 13 bases between the germline ends. CDR1 is SGHTA, CDR2 FQGNSA, per germline. This chain's CDR3 is CASSYGREINIQYF. The CDR3 DNA follows: TGTGCCAGCAGCTATGGGCGGGAAATAAACATTCAGTACTTC.